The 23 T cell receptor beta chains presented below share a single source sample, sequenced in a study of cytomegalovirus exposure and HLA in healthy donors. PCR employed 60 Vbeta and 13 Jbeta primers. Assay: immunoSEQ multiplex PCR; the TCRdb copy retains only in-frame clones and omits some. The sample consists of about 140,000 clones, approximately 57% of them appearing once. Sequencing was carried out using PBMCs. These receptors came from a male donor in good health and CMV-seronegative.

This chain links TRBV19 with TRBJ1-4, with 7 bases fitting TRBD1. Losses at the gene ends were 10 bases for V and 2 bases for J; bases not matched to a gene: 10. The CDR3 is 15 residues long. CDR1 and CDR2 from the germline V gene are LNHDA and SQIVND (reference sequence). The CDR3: CATRYRGATNEKLFF. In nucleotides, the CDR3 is TGTGCCACGCGTTACAGGGGTGCCACTAATGAAAAACTGTTTTTT.

The CDR3 spells CATVRGQDYEQYF. The DNA for the CDR3 is TGTGCCACCGTTAGGGGACAGGACTACGAGCAGTACTTC. The chain carries TRBV11-2 and TRBJ2-7; 8 bases are a match to TRBD1. V lost 10 bases and J lost 3; bases outside the gene matches: 8. Germline loops: CDR1 SGHAT, CDR2 FQNNGV. The CDR3 totals 13 residues.

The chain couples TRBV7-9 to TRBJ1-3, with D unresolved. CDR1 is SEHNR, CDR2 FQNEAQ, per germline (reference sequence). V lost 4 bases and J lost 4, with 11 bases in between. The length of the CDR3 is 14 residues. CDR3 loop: CASSSTVRGNTIYF. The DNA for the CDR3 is TGTGCCAGCAGCTCCACGGTACGGGGAAACACCATATATTTT.

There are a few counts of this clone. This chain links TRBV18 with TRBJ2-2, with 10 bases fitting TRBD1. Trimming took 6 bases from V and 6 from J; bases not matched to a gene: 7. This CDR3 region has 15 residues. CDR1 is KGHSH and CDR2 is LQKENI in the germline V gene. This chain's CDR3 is CASSLGQGSSGELFF. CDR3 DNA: TGTGCCAGCTCCTTGGGACAGGGGAGCTCCGGGGAGCTGTTTTTT. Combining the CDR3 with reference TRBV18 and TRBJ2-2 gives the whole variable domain NAGVMQNPRHLVRRRGQEARLRCSPMKGHSHVYWYRQLPEEGLKFMVYLQKENIIDESGMPKERFSAEFPKEGPSILRIQQVVRGDSAAYFCASSLGQGSSGELFFGEGSRLTVL.

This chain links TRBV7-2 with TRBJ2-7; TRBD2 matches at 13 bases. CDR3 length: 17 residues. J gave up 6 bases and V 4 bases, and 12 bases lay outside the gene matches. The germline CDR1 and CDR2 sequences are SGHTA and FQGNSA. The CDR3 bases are TGTGCCAGCAGCTCACGCGGACTAGCGGGGGCAATGGGCGAGCAGTACTTC. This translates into CASSSRGLAGAMGEQYF.

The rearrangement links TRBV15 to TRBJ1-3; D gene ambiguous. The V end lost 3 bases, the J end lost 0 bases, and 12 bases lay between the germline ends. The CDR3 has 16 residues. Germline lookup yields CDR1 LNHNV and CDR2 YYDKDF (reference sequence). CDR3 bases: TGTGCCACCAGCAGTTTTGTGGCCGTCTCTGGAAACACCATATATTTT. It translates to CATSSFVAVSGNTIYF.

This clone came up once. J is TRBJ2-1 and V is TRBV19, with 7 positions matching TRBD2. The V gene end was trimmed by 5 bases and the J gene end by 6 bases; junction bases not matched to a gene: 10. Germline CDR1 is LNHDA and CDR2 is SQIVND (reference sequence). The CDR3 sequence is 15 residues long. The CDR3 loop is CASSGEGKLGNEQFF. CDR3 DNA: TGTGCCAGTAGTGGGGAGGGCAAACTTGGCAATGAGCAGTTCTTC.

In DNA form, the CDR3 reads TGTGCCAGCAGCTTAACCCGGGACACTGAAGCTTTCTTT. The encoded protein is CASSLTRDTEAFF. The chain joins TRBV7-3 to TRBJ1-1; the D is unclear. Trimming removed 0 bases at V and 3 bases at J, with 5 bases between. From germline, CDR1 is SGHTA and CDR2 FQGTGA. CDR3 size: 13 residues.

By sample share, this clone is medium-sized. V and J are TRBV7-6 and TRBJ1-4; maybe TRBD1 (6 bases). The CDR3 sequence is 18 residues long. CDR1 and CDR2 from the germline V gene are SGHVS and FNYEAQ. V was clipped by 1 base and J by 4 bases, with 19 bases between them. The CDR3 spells CASSLVEGDVCFNEKLFF. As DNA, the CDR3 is TGTGCCAGCAGCTTAGTTGAGGGGGACGTCTGTTTTAATGAAAAACTGTTTTTT.

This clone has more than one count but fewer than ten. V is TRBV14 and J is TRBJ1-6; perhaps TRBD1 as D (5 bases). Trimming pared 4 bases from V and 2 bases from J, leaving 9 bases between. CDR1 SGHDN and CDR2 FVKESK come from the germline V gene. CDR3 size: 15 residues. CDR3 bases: TGTGCCAGCAGCCCAGGGAACCCCTATAATTCACCCCTCCACTTT. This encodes CASSPGNPYNSPLHF. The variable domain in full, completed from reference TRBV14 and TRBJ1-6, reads EAGVTQFPSHSVIEKGQTVTLRCDPISGHDNLYWYRRVMGKEIKFLLHFVKESKQDESGMPNNRFLAERTGGTYSTLKVQPAELEDSGVYFCASSPGNPYNSPLHFGNGTRLTVT.

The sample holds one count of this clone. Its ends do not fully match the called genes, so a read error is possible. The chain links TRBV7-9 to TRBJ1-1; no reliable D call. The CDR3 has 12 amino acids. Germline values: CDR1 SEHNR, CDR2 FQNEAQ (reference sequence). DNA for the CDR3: TGTTCCAGCAGCCTAGAGGTGGGAGAGGCTTTCTTT. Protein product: CSSSLEVGEAFF.

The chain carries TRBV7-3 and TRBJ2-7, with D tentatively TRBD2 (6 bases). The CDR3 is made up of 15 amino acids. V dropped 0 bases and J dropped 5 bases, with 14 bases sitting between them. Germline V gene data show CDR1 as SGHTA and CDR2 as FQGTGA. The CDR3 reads CASSLTPSAAHEQYF. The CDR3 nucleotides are TGTGCCAGCAGCTTAACACCTAGCGCGGCCCACGAGCAGTACTTC.

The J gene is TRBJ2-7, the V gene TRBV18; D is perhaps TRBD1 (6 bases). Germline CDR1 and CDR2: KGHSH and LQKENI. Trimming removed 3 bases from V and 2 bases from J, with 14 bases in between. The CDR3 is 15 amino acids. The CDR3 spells CASSPETDSTYEQYF. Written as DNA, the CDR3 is TGTGCCAGCTCACCCGAGACGGACAGTACCTACGAGCAGTACTTC.

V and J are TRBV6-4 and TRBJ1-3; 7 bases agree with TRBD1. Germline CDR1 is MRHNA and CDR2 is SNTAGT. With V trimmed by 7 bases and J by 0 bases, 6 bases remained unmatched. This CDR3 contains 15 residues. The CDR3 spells CASMLQGISGNTIYF. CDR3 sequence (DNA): TGTGCCAGCATGCTACAGGGGATCTCTGGAAACACCATATATTTT.

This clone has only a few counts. The CDR3 nucleotides are TGTGCCACCGGACAGGGGGAAGGTCAGCCCCAGCATTTT. Its translation: CATGQGEGQPQHF. This sequence joins TRBV10-3 and TRBJ1-5, with 10 bases lining up with TRBD1. Germline V CDR1 and CDR2: ENHRY, SYGVKD. V trimming: 10 bases; J trimming: 6 bases; junction bases outside the gene matches: 6. The CDR3 totals 13 residues.

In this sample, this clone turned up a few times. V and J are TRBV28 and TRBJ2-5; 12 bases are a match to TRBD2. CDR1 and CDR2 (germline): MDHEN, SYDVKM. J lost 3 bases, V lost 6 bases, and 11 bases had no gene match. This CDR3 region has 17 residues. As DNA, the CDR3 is TGTGCCAGCAGGAAGCGACTAGCGGGGGATACCGAAGAGACCCAGTACTTC. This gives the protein CASRKRLAGDTEETQYF.

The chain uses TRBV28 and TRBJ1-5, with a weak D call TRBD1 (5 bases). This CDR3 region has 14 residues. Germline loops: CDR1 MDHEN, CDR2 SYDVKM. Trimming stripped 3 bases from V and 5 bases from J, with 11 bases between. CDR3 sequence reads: CASSLRREDQPQHF. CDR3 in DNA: TGTGCCAGCAGTTTGCGCAGGGAGGATCAGCCCCAGCATTTT.

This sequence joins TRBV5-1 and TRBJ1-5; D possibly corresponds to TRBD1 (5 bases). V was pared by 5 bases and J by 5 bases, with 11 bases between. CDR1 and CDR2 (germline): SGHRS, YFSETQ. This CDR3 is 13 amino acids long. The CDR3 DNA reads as TGCGCCAGCAGTCTCGACAGATATCAGCCCCAGCATTTT. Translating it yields CASSLDRYQPQHF.

The chain's CDR3 is CASSQEAGPTDTQYF. The CDR3 region has the DNA TGTGCCAGCAGCCAAGAAGCGGGGCCCACAGATACGCAGTATTTT. The chain links TRBV7-9 to TRBJ2-3, with 7 positions matching TRBD2. The V gene end was trimmed by 5 bases and the J gene end by 2 bases; junction bases not matched to a gene: 7. Germline-derived CDR1 and CDR2 are SEHNR and FQNEAQ (reference sequence). The CDR3 is 15 residues long.

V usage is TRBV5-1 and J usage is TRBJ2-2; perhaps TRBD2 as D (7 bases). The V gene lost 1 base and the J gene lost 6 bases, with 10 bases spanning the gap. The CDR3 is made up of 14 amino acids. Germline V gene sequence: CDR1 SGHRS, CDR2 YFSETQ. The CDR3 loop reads CASSLRGASGELFF. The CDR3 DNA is TGCGCCAGCAGCTTGCGGGGGGCCTCCGGGGAGCTGTTTTTT.

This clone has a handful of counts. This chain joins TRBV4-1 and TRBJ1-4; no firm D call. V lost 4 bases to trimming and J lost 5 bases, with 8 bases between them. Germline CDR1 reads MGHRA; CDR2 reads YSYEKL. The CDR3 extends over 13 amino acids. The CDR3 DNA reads TGCGCCAGCAGCCCCTTCGCGAATGAAAAACTGTTTTTT. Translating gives CASSPFANEKLFF.

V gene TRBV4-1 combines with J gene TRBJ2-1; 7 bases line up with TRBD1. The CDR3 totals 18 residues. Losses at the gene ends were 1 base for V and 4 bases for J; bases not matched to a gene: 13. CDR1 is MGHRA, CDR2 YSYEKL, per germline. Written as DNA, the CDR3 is TGCGCCAGCAGCCAAGTTGCTGGGGGACAGCCGACATACAATGAGCAGTTCTTC. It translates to CASSQVAGGQPTYNEQFF.

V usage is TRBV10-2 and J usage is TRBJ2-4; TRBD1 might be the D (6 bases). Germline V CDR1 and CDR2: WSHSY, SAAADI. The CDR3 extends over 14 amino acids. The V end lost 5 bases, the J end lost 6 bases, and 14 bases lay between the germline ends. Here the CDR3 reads CASSTTGTGNIQYF. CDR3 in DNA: TGCGCCAGCAGTACAACAGGGACCGGAAACATTCAGTACTTC.